This T cell receptor (beta chain) came from a study of post-analysis software for immune sequencing data. Study summary: The disease courses spanned relapsing-remitting, secondary progressive and progressive-relapsing forms of multiple sclerosis.

As concerns this clonotype: Its cognate antigen is unknown.

Broader study findings: Included in a set of a handful of TRBV segments more frequent in patients than controls were TRBV5-6, TRBV5-1 and TRBV20-1.

Germline V lookup: CDR1 SQVTM, CDR2 ANQGSEA. V lost 4 bases and J 0 bases, leaving 15 bases between the germline ends. The CDR3 is 15 amino acids. Unique molecular identifiers were built into the TCR beta cDNA libraries. Each CDR3 protein gets one entry after TCRdb re-called the PCR reads with MiXCR. The sample carries 800,000 to 950,000 distinct CDR3 sequences, roughly half recorded once. Sequencing input: blood. This chain uses TRBV29-1 with TRBJ1-1, with D hard to call. The TCR comes from a girl aged 5 to 17 with multiple sclerosis. CDR3 sequence (DNA): TGCAGCGTTGGGGTCCGGGTGGCGGTGAACACTGAAGCTTTCTTT. Its translation is CSVGVRVAVNTEAFF.